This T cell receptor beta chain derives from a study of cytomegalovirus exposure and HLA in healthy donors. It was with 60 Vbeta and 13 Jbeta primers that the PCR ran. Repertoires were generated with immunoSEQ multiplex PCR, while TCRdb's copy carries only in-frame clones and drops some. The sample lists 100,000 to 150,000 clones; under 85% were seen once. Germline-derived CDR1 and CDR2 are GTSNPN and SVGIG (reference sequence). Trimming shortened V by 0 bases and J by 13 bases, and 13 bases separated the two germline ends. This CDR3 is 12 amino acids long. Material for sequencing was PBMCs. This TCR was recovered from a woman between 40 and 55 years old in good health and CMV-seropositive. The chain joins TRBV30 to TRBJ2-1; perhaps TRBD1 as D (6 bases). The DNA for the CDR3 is TGTGCCTGGAGTGTACCAGGGGTCCCACAGTTCTTC. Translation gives CAWSVPGVPQFF.